The next 27 T cell receptor beta chains were all read from a single sample in a study of OX40 agonist ivuxolimab in advanced cancers. Method: immunoSEQ multiplex PCR; TCRdb's copy keeps in-frame clones and lacks some. The repertoire holds about 100,000 clones, with 91% as singletons. Here the sequenced sample was CD4+ or CD8+ T cells sorted from blood, taken in a trial of the OX40 agonist ivuxolimab. Receptor source: an adult with an advanced solid tumor such as melanoma, head and neck, liver or kidney cancer.

The chain employs TRBV5-5 and TRBJ1-1; D is possibly TRBD1 (5 bases). Looked up from germline, CDR1 is SGHKS and CDR2 is YYEKEE (reference sequence). The CDR3 extends over 13 amino acids. Trimming shortened V by 4 bases and J by 5 bases, and 12 bases separated the two germline ends. The CDR3 loop reads CASSPGPGTEAFF. The CDR3 region has the DNA TGTGCCAGCAGCCCCGGACCAGGGACTGAAGCTTTCTTT.

The chain has TRBV6-6 and TRBJ1-4; D is unresolved. The CDR3 length is 11 residues. The V and J ends lost 6 bases and 4 bases respectively, with 3 bases between them. Looked up from germline, CDR1 is MNHNY and CDR2 is SVGAGI (reference sequence). CDR3 nucleotide sequence: TGTGCCAGCAGCCTTAATGAAAAACTGTTTTTT. Protein sequence: CASSLNEKLFF.

The rearrangement uses TRBV6-1 and TRBJ2-7; TRBD1 matches at 11 bases. CDR1 is MNHNS, CDR2 SASEGT, per germline. The CDR3 is made up of 15 amino acids. The V segment lost 5 bases and the J segment 2 bases; nucleotides outside the gene matches: 5. The CDR3 DNA reads as TGTGCCAGCAGTATTGAGGGACAGGGGGCCTACGAGCAGTACTTC. Residues: CASSIEGQGAYEQYF.

The table lists this clone with a count of one. The rearrangement links TRBV9 to TRBJ2-2, with TRBD2 identical over 12 bases. CDR1 and CDR2 (germline): SGDLS, YYNGEE. The V and J ends lost 0 bases and 7 bases, in that order; junction bases with no gene match: 4. The CDR3 spans 16 residues. CDR3 region: CASSVGLAGAVGELFF. Here the CDR3 DNA reads TGTGCCAGCAGCGTAGGACTAGCGGGAGCGGTCGGGGAGCTGTTTTTT. Combining the CDR3 with reference TRBV9 and TRBJ2-2 gives the whole variable domain DSGVTQTPKHLITATGQRVTLRCSPRSGDLSVYWYQQSLDQGLQFLIQYYNGEERAKGNILERFSAQQFPDLHSELNLSSLELGDSALYFCASSVGLAGAVGELFFGEGSRLTVL.

The chain uses TRBV5-6 and TRBJ2-7; the D call may be TRBD1 or TRBD2 (5 bases each). CDR1 is SGHDT and CDR2 is YYEEEE in the germline V gene. Trimming removed 5 bases from V and 2 bases from J, with 14 bases in between. This CDR3 is 14 amino acids long. The CDR3 region is CASRPRDGTYEQYF. For the CDR3, the DNA is TGTGCCAGCAGACCTCGGGACGGAACCTACGAGCAGTACTTC.

The chain couples TRBV15 to TRBJ1-4; D perhaps matches TRBD1 (5 bases). Per the germline V gene, CDR1 is LNHNV and CDR2 is YYDKDF (reference sequence). V was clipped by 1 base and J by 3 bases, with 9 bases between them. The CDR3 loop spans 15 amino acids. The CDR3 DNA reads TGTGCCACCAGCAGAGGTGGGGCGGCTAATGAAAAACTGTTTTTT. It codes for CATSRGGAANEKLFF.

The chain is built from TRBV11-2 and TRBJ1-4, with D perhaps TRBD1 (5 bases). V was clipped by 6 bases and J by 5 bases, with 13 bases between them. The CDR3 length is 14 residues. In germline, CDR1 is SGHAT, CDR2 FQNNGV. The CDR3 reads CASSFGRENEKLFF. The CDR3 DNA reads TGTGCCAGCAGTTTCGGCAGGGAGAATGAAAAACTGTTTTTT. Looking up the rest from reference TRBV11-2 and TRBJ1-4 gives the full variable domain: EAGVAQSPRYKIIEKRQSVAFWCNPISGHATLYWYQQILGQGPKLLIQFQNNGVVDDSQLPKDRFSAERLKGVDSTLKIQPAKLEDSAVYLCASSFGRENEKLFFGSGTQLSVL.

The chain joins TRBV7-2 to TRBJ2-1, with 7 positions matching TRBD1. Trimming removed 1 base from V and 7 bases from J; junction bases left unmatched: 4. Germline-derived CDR1 and CDR2 are SGHTA and FQGNSA. The CDR3 is 14 amino acids. CDR3 sequence: CASSLVGQPNEQFF. The DNA of the CDR3 is TGTGCCAGCAGCTTAGTGGGACAGCCAAATGAGCAGTTCTTC.

This sequence joins TRBV14 and TRBJ2-3; TRBD2 matches 13 bases. Germline trimming cut 4 bases from V and 4 bases from J; bases unmatched to any gene: 2. From germline, CDR1 is SGHDN and CDR2 FVKESK. The length of the CDR3 is 15 residues. CDR3 nucleotide sequence: TGTGCCAGCAGCCCACTAGCGGGAGGGTCAGATACGCAGTATTTT. It yields the protein CASSPLAGGSDTQYF.

The chain uses TRBV28 and TRBJ2-3; 7 bases fit TRBD2. Germline CDR1 and CDR2: MDHEN and SYDVKM. This CDR3 has 17 amino acids. V gave up 6 bases and J gave up 2 bases; unmatched junction bases: 14. The chain's CDR3 is CASSSPFGLADTDTQYF. The CDR3 nucleotides are TGTGCCAGCAGCTCTCCTTTCGGTCTAGCGGACACAGATACGCAGTATTTT. Based on the CDR3 plus reference TRBV28 and TRBJ2-3, the full variable domain is DVKVTQSSRYLVKRTGEKVFLECVQDMDHENMFWYRQDPGLGLRLIYFSYDVKMKEKGDIPEGYSVSREKKERFSLILESASTNQTSMYLCASSSPFGLADTDTQYFGPGTRLTVL.

V gene TRBV7-8 combines with J gene TRBJ2-1, with D possibly TRBD2 on 5 matching bases. Trimming stripped 7 bases from V and 2 bases from J, with 12 bases between. CDR1 and CDR2 (germline): SGHVS, FQNEAQ. CDR3 size: 14 residues. CDR3 sequence: CASTLSGAYNEQFF. The CDR3 DNA follows: TGTGCCAGCACCCTGTCCGGGGCCTACAATGAGCAGTTCTTC.

This sequence joins TRBV29-1 and TRBJ2-5; TRBD1 matches at 7 bases. The CDR3 length is 12 residues. After removal of 7 bases from V and 5 bases from J, the junction contained 7 bases not matched to a gene. CDR1 is SQVTM, CDR2 ANQGSEA, per germline. This CDR3 reads CSASTGKETQYF. The CDR3 nucleotides read TGCAGCGCATCGACAGGGAAGGAGACCCAGTACTTC.

The rearrangement joins TRBV7-2 to TRBJ2-7; perhaps D is TRBD1 or TRBD2 (5 bases each). Trimming removed 2 bases at V and 2 bases at J, with 7 bases between. Germline V CDR1 and CDR2: SGHTA, FQGNSA. The CDR3 is made up of 13 amino acids. In DNA form, the CDR3 reads TGTGCCAGCAGCTTAAGGGGAGCCTACGAGCAGTACTTC. Its translation: CASSLRGAYEQYF. The full variable domain, completed using reference TRBV7-2 and TRBJ2-7, is GAGVSQSPSNKVTEKGKDVELRCDPISGHTALYWYRQSLGQGLEFLIYFQGNSAPDKSGLPSDRFSAERTGGSVSTLTIQRTQQEDSAVYLCASSLRGAYEQYFGPGTRLTVT.

This chain connects TRBV4-3 to TRBJ2-1; 14 bases map to TRBD2. This CDR3 has 16 amino acids. The V and J ends lost 0 bases and 8 bases, in that order; junction bases with no gene match: 3. The germline gives CDR1 LGHNA, CDR2 YSLEER. The CDR3 DNA reads as TGCGCCAGCAGCCAAGATTGGACTAGCGGGAGGCATGAGCAGTTCTTC. Translation: CASSQDWTSGRHEQFF.

The chain is built from TRBV6-5 and TRBJ1-1; D is uncertain. From germline, CDR1 is MNHEY and CDR2 SVGAGI. V shed 3 bases and J shed 2 bases, with 7 bases lying between them. This CDR3 is 13 amino acids long. The CDR3: CASSYLENTEAFF. The CDR3 region has the DNA TGTGCCAGCAGTTATCTAGAAAACACTGAAGCTTTCTTT.

V usage is TRBV9 and J usage is TRBJ1-3; no firm D call. Looked up from germline, CDR1 is SGDLS and CDR2 is YYNGEE. V was pared by 1 base and J by 0 bases, with 8 bases between. The CDR3 has 15 amino acids. CDR3: CASSVQAVSGNTIYF. The CDR3 nucleotides are TGTGCCAGCAGCGTACAGGCCGTCTCTGGAAACACCATATATTTT.

The V call is TRBV28, the J call TRBJ1-4; 11 bases fit TRBD1. The CDR3 is 18 amino acids. Germline CDR1 and CDR2: MDHEN and SYDVKM. The V gene end was trimmed by 6 bases and the J gene end by 3 bases; junction bases not matched to a gene: 12. The CDR3 sequence is CASSSNPGQGDSNEKLFF. CDR3 nucleotide sequence: TGTGCCAGCAGCTCAAACCCGGGACAGGGGGATTCTAATGAAAAACTGTTTTTT.

The rearrangement uses TRBV5-1 and TRBJ2-4, with D possibly matching TRBD1 (5 bases). Germline assignment: CDR1 SGHRS and CDR2 YFSETQ. This CDR3 has 16 residues. Trimming took off 2 bases at V and 0 bases at J, with 12 bases between the two ends. The chain's CDR3 is CASSFTGTLAKNIQYF. The DNA for the CDR3 is TGCGCCAGCAGCTTTACAGGAACCCTAGCCAAAAACATTCAGTACTTC.

This chain links TRBV28 with TRBJ1-4; the match to TRBD1 covers 7 bases. The CDR3 has 14 residues. V lost 6 bases and J lost 5; bases outside the gene matches: 6. Germline V lookup: CDR1 MDHEN, CDR2 SYDVKM. The CDR3: CASSPSRGNEKLFF. DNA for the CDR3: TGTGCCAGCAGCCCGTCCAGGGGGAATGAAAAACTGTTTTTT.

The chain joins TRBV6-5 to TRBJ1-2; a possible D gene is TRBD1 (5 bases). The CDR3 is made up of 13 amino acids. The V gene lost 4 bases and the J gene lost 5 bases, with 11 bases spanning the gap. Germline V CDR1 and CDR2: MNHEY, SVGAGI. CDR3 amino acids: CASSFPGGYGYTF. The CDR3 region has the DNA TGTGCCAGCAGTTTCCCCGGGGGGTATGGCTACACCTTC.

The chain is built from TRBV11-2 and TRBJ2-7, with TRBD1 matching over 8 bases. CDR3 length: 13 residues. Trimming took 3 bases from V and 3 from J; bases not matched to a gene: 1. Germline V gene sequence: CDR1 SGHAT, CDR2 FQNNGV. The CDR3 reads CASSLDRDYEQYF. The CDR3 nucleotides read TGTGCCAGCAGCTTGGACAGGGACTACGAGCAGTACTTC.

The genes are TRBV14 and TRBJ1-1; D is perhaps TRBD1 (5 bases). CDR3 length: 14 amino acids. Trimming left V 5 bases short and J 4 bases short, with 14 bases between. Germline values: CDR1 SGHDN, CDR2 FVKESK. For the CDR3, the DNA is TGTGCCAGCAGCTACAGGAGGAGAGTCACTGAAGCTTTCTTT. This sequence encodes CASSYRRRVTEAFF. Filled out from reference TRBV14 and TRBJ1-1, the complete variable domain reads EAGVTQFPSHSVIEKGQTVTLRCDPISGHDNLYWYRRVMGKEIKFLLHFVKESKQDESGMPNNRFLAERTGGTYSTLKVQPAELEDSGVYFCASSYRRRVTEAFFGQGTRLTVV.

J is TRBJ2-3 and V is TRBV5-6; no definite D call. The germline V gene encodes CDR1 SGHDT and CDR2 YYEEEE. Trimming took off 2 bases at V and 2 bases at J, with 12 bases between the two ends. This CDR3 has 15 residues. The CDR3 DNA is TGTGCCAGCAGCTTAGGACGAGGTAACACAGATACGCAGTATTTT. This codes for CASSLGRGNTDTQYF.

In its sample, this clone was seen a few times. The rearrangement uses TRBV9 and TRBJ1-1; TRBD1 aligns across 7 bases. This CDR3 contains 15 residues. Germline trimming cut 4 bases from V and 1 base from J; bases unmatched to any gene: 7. CDR1 SGDLS and CDR2 YYNGEE come from the germline V gene. In nucleotides, the CDR3 is TGTGCCAGCAGCCCAAGACAGGGTTGGAACACTGAAGCTTTCTTT. Translating it yields CASSPRQGWNTEAFF.

The chain has TRBV27 and TRBJ2-3; D is undetermined. V lost 5 bases, J lost 4 bases, and 19 bases lay in between. The CDR3 sequence is 16 residues long. Per the germline V gene, CDR1 is MNHEY and CDR2 is SMNVEV (reference sequence). The CDR3 nucleotides are TGTGCCAGCAGTCGCCGATTGGCTTATGGGGCAGATACGCAGTATTTT. This translates into CASSRRLAYGADTQYF.

The J gene is TRBJ2-1, the V gene TRBV25-1, with D tentatively TRBD1 (6 bases). The CDR3 is made up of 13 amino acids. Per the germline V gene, CDR1 is MGHDK and CDR2 is SYGVNS. V lost 5 bases, J lost 6 bases, and 11 bases lay in between. The CDR3 reads CASSNRVGNEQFF. The CDR3 nucleotides are TGTGCCAGCAGTAACAGGGTAGGCAATGAGCAGTTCTTC.

V is TRBV7-2 and J is TRBJ2-7, with D unclear. In germline, CDR1 is SGHTA, CDR2 FQGNSA. V lost 5 bases, J lost 6 bases, and 11 bases lay in between. The CDR3 loop spans 12 amino acids. CDR3 coding DNA: TGTGCCAGCAGCCAACGGGCCTTCGAGCAGTACTTC. Translation gives CASSQRAFEQYF.